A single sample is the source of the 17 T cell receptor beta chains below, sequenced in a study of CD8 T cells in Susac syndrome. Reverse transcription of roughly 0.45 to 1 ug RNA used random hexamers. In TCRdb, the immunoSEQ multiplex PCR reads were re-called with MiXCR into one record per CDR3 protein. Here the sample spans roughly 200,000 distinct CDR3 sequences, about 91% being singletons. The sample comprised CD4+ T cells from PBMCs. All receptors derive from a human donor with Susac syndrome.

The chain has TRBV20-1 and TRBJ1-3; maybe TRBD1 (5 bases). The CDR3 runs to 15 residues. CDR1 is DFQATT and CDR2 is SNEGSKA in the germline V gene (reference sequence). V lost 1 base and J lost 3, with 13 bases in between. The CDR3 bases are TGCAGTGCTAGAGCGAGGGGCTTAGGTGGAAACACCATATATTTT. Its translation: CSARARGLGGNTIYF.

CDR3 DNA sequence: TGCGCCAGCAGCTTGACCCAGGTAGTGGAGACCCAGTACTTC. It specifies CASSLTQVVETQYF. The chain has TRBV5-1 and TRBJ2-5; D unclear. V was pared by 1 base and J by 5 bases, with 12 bases between. Germline V gene lookup returns CDR1 SGHRS and CDR2 YFSETQ. The CDR3 is made up of 14 amino acids.

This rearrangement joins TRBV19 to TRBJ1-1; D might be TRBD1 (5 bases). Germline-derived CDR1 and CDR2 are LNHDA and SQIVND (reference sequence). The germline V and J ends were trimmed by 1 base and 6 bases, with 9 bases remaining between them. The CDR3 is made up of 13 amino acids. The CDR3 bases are TGTGCCAGTAGTATAGGGGGGGGAGCTGAAGCTTTCTTT. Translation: CASSIGGGAEAFF. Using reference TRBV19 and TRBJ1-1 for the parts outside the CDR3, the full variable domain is DGGITQSPKYLFRKEGQNVTLSCEQNLNHDAMYWYRQDPGQGLRLIYYSQIVNDFQKGDIAEGYSVSREKKESFPLTVTSAQKNPTAFYLCASSIGGGAEAFFGQGTRLTVV.

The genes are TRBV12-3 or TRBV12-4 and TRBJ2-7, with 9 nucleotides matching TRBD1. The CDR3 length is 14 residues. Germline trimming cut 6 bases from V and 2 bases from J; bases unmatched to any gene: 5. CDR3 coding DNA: TGTGCCAGCAGACCGGGACAGGGACCCTACGAGCAGTACTTC. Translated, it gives CASRPGQGPYEQYF.

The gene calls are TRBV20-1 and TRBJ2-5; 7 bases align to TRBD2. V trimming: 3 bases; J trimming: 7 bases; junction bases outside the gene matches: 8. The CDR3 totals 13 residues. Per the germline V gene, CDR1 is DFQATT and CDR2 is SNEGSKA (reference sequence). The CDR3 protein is CSASKVPGGTQYF. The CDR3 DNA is TGCAGTGCTAGTAAGGTTCCGGGGGGGACCCAGTACTTC.

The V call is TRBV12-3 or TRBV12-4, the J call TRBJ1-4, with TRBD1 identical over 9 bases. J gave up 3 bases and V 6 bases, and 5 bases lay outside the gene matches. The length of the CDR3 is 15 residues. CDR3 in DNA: TGTGCCAGCAGACCCCGACAGGGGGCTAATGAAAAACTGTTTTTT. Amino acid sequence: CASRPRQGANEKLFF.

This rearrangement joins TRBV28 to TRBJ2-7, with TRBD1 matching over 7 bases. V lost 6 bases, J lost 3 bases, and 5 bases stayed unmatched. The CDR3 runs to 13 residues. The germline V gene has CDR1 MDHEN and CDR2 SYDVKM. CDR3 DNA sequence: TGTGCCAGCAGGAGGACAGGAAGCTACGAGCAGTACTTC. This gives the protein CASRRTGSYEQYF.

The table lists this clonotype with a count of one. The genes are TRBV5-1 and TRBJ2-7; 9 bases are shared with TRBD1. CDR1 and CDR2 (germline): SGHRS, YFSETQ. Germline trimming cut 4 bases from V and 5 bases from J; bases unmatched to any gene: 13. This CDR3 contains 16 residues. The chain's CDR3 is CASSTSPGQGDDEQYF. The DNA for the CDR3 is TGCGCCAGCAGCACCAGTCCGGGACAGGGCGATGACGAGCAGTACTTC.

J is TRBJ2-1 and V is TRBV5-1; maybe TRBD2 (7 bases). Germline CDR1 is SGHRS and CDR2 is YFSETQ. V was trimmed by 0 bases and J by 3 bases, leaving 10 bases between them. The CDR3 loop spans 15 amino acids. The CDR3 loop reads CASSLGGGHYNEQFF. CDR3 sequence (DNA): TGCGCCAGCAGCTTGGGGGGGGGACACTACAATGAGCAGTTCTTC.

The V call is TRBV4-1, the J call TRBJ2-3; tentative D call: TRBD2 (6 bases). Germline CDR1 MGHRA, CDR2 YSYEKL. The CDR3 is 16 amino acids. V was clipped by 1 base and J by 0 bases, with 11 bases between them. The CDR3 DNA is TGCGCCAGCAGCCAAGCGGCGGGAATTAGCACAGATACGCAGTATTTT. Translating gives CASSQAAGISTDTQYF.

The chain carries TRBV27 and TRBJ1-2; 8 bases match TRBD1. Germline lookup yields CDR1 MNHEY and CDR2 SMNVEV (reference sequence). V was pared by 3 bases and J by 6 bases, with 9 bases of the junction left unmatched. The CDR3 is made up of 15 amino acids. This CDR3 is CASSFATDRDDGYTF. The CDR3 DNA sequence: TGTGCCAGCAGTTTCGCTACGGACAGGGATGATGGCTACACCTTC.

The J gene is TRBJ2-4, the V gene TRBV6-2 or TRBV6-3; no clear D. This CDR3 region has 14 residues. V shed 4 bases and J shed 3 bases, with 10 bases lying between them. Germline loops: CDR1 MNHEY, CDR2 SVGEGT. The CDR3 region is CASSSSDGKNIQYF. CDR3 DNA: TGTGCCAGCAGTTCTTCCGACGGCAAAAACATTCAGTACTTC.

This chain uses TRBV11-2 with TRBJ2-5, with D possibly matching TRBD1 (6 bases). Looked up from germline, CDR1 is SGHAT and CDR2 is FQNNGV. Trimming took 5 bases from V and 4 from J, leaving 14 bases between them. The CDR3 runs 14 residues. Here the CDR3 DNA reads TGTGCCAGCAGCACCTCACAGGGTAGAGAGACCCAGTACTTC. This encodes CASSTSQGRETQYF.

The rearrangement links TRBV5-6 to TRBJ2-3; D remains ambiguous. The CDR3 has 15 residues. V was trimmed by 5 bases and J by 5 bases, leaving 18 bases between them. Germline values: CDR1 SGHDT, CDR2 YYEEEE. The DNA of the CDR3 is TGTGCCAGCAGAACTCGGTTCCTCACGGGAGATACGCAGTATTTT. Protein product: CASRTRFLTGDTQYF.

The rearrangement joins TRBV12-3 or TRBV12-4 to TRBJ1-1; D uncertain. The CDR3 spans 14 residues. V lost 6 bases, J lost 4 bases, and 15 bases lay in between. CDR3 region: CASSPPWVPTEAFF. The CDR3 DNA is TGTGCCAGCAGCCCTCCTTGGGTGCCCACTGAAGCTTTCTTT.

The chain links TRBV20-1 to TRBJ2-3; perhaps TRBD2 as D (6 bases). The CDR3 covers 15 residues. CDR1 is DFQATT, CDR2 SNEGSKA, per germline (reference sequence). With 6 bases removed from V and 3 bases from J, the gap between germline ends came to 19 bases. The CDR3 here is CSALTLSGPTDTQYF. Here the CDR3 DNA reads TGCAGTGCCCTCACCCTCAGCGGGCCTACAGATACGCAGTATTTT.

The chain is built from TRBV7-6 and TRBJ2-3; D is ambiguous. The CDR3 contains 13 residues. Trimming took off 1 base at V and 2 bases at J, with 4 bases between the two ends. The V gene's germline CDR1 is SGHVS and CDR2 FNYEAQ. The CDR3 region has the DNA TGTGCCAGCAGCTTAGGGCACACAGATACGCAGTATTTT. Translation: CASSLGHTDTQYF.